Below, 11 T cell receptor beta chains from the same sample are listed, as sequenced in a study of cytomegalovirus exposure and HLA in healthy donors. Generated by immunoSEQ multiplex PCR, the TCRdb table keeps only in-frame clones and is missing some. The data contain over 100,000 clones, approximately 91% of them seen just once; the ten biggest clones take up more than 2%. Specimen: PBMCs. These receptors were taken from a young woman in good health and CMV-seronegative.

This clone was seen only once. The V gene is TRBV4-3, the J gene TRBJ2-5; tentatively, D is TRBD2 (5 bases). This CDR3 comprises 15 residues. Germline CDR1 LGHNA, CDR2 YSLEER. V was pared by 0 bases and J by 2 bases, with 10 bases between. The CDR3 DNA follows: TGCGCCAGCAGCCAAGATCTGGGAGAGCAAGAGACCCAGTACTTC. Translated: CASSQDLGEQETQYF.

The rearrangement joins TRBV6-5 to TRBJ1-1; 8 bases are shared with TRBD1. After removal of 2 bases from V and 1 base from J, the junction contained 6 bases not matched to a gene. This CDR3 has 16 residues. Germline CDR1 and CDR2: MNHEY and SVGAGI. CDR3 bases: TGTGCCAGCAGTTACGGTTTCGGGACAGGGAACACTGAAGCTTTCTTT. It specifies CASSYGFGTGNTEAFF.

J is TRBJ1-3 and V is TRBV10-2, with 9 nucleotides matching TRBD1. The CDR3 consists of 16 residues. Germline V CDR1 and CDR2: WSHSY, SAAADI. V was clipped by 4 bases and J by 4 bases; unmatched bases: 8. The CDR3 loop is CASSVENRGRGNTIYF. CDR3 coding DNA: TGCGCCAGCAGTGTTGAGAACAGGGGGCGGGGAAACACCATATATTTT.

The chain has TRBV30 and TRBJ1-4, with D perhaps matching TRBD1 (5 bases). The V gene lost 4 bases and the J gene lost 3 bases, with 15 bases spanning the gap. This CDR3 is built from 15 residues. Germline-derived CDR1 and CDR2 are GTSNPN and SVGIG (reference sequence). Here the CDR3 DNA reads TGTGCCTGGATCGACAGTCTCCTTGCTAATGAAAAACTGTTTTTT. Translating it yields CAWIDSLLANEKLFF. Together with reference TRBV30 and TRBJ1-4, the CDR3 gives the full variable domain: SQTIHQWPATLVQPVGSPLSLECTVEGTSNPNLYWYRQAAGRGLQLLFYSVGIGQISSEVPQNLSASRPQDRQFILSSKKLLLSDSGFYLCAWIDSLLANEKLFFGSGTQLSVL.

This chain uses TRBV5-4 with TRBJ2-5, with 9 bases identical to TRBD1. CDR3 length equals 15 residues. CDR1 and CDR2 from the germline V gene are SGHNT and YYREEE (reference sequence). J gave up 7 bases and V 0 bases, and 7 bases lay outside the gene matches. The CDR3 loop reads CASSLARTGEGTQYF. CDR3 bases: TGTGCCAGCAGCTTGGCCCGGACAGGGGAGGGGACCCAGTACTTC.

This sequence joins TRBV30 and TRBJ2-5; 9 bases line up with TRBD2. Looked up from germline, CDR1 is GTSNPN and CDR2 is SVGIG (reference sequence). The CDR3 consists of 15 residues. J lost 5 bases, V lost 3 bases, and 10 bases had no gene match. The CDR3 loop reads CAWSRLGLAGETQYF. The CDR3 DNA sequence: TGTGCCTGGAGCCGTTTGGGACTAGCAGGGGAGACCCAGTACTTC.

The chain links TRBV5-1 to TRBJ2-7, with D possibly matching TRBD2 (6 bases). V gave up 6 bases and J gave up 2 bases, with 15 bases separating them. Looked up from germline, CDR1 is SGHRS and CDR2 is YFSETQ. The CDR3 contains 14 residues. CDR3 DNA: TGCGCCAGCACCAGTGGGGACTTTCCCTACGAGCAGTACTTC. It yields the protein CASTSGDFPYEQYF.

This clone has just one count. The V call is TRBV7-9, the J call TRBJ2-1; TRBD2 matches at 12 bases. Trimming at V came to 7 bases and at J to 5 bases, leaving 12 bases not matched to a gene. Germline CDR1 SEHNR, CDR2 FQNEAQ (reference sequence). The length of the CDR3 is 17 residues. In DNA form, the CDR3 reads TGTGCCAGCATGGCCAGGGGGACTAGCGGGCCTAACAATGAGCAGTTCTTC. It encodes CASMARGTSGPNNEQFF.

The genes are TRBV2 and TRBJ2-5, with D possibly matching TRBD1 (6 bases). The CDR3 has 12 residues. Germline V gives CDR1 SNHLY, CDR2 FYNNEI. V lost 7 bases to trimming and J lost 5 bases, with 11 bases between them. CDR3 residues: CASKGVGETQYF. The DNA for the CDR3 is TGTGCCAGCAAGGGGGTTGGGGAGACCCAGTACTTC.

This chain's CDR3 is CASSRGQPNQPQHF. The CDR3 nucleotides read TGTGCCAGCAGCCGAGGACAGCCCAATCAGCCCCAGCATTTT. This chain links TRBV7-8 with TRBJ1-5, with TRBD1 as a possible D gene (6 bases). V was trimmed by 5 bases and J by 3 bases, leaving 11 bases between them. The CDR3 runs 14 residues. Germline CDR1 is SGHVS and CDR2 is FQNEAQ.

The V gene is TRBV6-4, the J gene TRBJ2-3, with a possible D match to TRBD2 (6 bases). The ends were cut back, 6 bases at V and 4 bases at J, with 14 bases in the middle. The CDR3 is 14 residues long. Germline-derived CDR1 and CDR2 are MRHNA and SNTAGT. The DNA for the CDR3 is TGTGCCAGCAGCGGGACTTTGAAGCCAGATACGCAGTATTTT. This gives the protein CASSGTLKPDTQYF.